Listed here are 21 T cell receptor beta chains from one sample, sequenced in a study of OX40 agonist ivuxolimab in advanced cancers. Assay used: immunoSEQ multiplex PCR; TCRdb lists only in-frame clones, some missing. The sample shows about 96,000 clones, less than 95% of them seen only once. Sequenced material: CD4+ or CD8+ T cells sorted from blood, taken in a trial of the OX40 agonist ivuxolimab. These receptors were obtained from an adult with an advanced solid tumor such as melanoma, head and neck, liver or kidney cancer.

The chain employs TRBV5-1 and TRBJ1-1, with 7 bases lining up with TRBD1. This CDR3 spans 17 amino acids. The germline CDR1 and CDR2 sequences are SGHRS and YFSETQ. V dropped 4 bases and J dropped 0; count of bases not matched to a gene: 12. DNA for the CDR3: TGCGCCAGCAGCCAGGACAGGAATCAGCCTATGAACACTGAAGCTTTCTTT. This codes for CASSQDRNQPMNTEAFF.

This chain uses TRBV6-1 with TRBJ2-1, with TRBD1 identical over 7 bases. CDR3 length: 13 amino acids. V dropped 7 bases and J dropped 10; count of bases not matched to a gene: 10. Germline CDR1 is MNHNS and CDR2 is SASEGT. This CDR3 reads CASTTTGYVEQFF. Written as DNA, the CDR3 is TGTGCCAGCACCACGACAGGGTACGTCGAGCAGTTCTTC.

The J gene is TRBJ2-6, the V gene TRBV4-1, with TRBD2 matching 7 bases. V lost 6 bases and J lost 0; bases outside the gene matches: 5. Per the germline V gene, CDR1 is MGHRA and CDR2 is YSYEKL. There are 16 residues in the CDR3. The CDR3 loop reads CASRRESHSGANVLTF. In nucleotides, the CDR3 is TGCGCCAGCAGGCGGGAGAGCCACTCTGGGGCCAACGTCCTGACTTTC.

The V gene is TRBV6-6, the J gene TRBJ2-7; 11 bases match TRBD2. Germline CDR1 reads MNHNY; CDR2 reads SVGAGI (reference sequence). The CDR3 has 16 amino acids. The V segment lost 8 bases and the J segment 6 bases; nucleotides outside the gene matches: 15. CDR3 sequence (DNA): TGTGCCAGCGCTGTTGGGCTAGCGGGAGGTTCTGTCGAGCAGTACTTC. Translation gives CASAVGLAGGSVEQYF.

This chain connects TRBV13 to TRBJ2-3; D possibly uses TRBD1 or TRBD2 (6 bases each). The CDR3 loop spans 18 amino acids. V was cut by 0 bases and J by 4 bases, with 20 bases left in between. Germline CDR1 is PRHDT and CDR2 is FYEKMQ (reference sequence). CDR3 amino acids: CASSLGQIGPGAADTQYF. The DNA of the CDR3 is TGTGCCAGCAGCTTAGGCCAAATCGGTCCGGGGGCCGCAGATACGCAGTATTTT.

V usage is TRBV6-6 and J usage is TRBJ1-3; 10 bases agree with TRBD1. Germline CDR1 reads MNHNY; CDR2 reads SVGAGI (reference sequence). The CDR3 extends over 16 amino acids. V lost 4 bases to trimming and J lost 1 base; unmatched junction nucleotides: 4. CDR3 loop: CASSSGTGDSGNTIYF. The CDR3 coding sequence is TGTGCCAGCAGTTCCGGGACAGGGGATTCTGGAAACACCATATATTTT.

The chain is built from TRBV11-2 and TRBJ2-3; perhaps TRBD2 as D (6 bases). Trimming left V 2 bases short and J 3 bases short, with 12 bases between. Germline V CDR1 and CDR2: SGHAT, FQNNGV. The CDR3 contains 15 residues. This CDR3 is CASSLMASVTDTQYF. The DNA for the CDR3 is TGTGCCAGCAGCTTAATGGCTAGCGTAACAGATACGCAGTATTTT.

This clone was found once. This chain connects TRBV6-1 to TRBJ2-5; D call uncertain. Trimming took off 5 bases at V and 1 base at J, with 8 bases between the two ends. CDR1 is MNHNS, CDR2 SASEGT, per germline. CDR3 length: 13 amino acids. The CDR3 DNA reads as TGTGCCAGCAGTAGCAGCCTCCAAGAGACCCAGTACTTC. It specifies CASSSSLQETQYF.

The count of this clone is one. CDR3 in DNA: TGTGCCACCAGGCTTTTTAACTATGGCTACACCTTC. This sequence encodes CATRLFNYGYTF. The chain combines TRBV6-1 with TRBJ1-2; no firm D call. CDR3 length: 12 amino acids. Looked up from germline, CDR1 is MNHNS and CDR2 is SASEGT. Trimming removed 10 bases at V and 1 base at J, with 10 bases between.

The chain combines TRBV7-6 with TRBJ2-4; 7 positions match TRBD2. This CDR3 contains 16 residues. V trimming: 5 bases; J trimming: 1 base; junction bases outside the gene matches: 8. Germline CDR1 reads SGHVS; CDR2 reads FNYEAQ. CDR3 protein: CASSPTSYGAKNIQYF. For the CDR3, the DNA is TGTGCCAGCAGCCCGACTAGCTACGGGGCCAAAAACATTCAGTACTTC.

The CDR3 DNA reads TGTGCCAGCAGTTCACTCAGCACAGATACGCAGTATTTT. This sequence encodes CASSSLSTDTQYF. This chain joins TRBV6-1 and TRBJ2-3; D not resolved. V lost 5 bases and J 0 bases, leaving 6 bases between the germline ends. This CDR3 spans 13 amino acids. Germline V gene sequence: CDR1 MNHNS, CDR2 SASEGT.

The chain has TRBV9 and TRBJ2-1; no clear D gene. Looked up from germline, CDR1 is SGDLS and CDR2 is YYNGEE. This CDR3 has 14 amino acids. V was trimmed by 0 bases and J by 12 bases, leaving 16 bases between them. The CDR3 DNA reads TGTGCCAGCAGCGTAGATTCACCCTTCGTCGGGCAGTTCTTC. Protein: CASSVDSPFVGQFF.

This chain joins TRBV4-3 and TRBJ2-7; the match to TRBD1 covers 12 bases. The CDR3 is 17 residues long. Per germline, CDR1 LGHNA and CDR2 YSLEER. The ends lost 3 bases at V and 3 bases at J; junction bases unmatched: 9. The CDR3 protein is CASSQATGTGGVYEQYF. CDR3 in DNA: TGCGCCAGCAGCCAGGCTACCGGGACAGGGGGCGTCTACGAGCAGTACTTC.

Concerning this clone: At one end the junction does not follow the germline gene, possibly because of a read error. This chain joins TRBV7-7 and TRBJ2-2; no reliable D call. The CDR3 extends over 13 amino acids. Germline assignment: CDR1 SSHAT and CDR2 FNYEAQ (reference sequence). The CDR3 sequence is CASSLGRTGELFF. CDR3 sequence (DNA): TGTGCTAGCAGCCTAGGGCGAACCGGGGAGCTGTTTTTT.

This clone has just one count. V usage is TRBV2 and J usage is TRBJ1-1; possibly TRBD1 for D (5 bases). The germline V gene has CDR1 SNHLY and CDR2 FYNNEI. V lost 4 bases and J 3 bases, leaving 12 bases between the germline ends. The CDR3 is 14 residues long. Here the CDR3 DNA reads TGTGCCAGCAGTGGGACCCTGGGGGACACTGAAGCTTTCTTT. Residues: CASSGTLGDTEAFF.

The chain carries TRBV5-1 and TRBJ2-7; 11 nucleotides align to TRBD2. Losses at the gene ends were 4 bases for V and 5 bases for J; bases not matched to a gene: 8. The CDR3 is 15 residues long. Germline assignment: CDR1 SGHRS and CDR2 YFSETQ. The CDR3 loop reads CASSLLAGDVDEQYF. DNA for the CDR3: TGCGCCAGCAGCCTACTAGCGGGAGATGTGGACGAGCAGTACTTC.

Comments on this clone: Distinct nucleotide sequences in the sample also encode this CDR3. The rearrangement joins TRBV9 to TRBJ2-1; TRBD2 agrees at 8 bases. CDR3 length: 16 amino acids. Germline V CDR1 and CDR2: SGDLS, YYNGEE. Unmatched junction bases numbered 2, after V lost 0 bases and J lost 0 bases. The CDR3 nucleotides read TGTGCCAGCAGCGTAGGCGGGGGGAGCTCCTACAATGAGCAGTTCTTC. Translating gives CASSVGGGSSYNEQFF.

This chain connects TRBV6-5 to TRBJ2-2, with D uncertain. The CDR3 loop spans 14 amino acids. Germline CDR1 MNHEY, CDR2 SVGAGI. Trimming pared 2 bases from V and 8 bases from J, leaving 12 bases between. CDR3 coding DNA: TGTGCCAGCAGTTACACCCTCCCCGGGGGGGAGCTGTTTTTT. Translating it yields CASSYTLPGGELFF.

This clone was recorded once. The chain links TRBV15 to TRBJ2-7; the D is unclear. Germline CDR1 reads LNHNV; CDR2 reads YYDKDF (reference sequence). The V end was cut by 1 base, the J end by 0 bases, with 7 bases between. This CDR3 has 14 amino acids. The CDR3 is CATSRGGYSYEQYF. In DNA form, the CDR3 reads TGTGCCACCAGCAGAGGGGGTTACTCCTACGAGCAGTACTTC.

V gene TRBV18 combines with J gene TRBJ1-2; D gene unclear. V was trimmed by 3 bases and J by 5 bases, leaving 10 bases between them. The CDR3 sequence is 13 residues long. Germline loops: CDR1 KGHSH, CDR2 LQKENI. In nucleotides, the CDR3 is TGTGCCAGCTCACCCCAAGGAGATTATGGCTACACCTTC. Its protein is CASSPQGDYGYTF.

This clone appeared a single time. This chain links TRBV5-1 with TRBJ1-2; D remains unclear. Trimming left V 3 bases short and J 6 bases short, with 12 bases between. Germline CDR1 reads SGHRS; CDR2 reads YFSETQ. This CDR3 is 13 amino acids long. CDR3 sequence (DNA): TGCGCCAGCAGCTACGGGGTAGTCGATGGCTACACCTTC. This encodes CASSYGVVDGYTF.